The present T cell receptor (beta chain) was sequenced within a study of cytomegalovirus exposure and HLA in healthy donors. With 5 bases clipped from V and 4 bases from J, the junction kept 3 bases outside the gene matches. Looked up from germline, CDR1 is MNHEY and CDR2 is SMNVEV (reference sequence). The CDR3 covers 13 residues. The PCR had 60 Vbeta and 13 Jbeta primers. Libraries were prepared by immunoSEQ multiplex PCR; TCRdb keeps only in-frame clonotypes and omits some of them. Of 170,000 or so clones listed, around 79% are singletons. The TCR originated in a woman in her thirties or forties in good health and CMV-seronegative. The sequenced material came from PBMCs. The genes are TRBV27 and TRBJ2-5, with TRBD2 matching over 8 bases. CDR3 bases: TGTGCCAGCAGTCCCCGGGGGGGAGAGACCCAGTACTTC. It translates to CASSPRGGETQYF.